This TCR beta chain was identified in a study of vaccination and CD4 T cells after COVID-19. Background on the study: The study enrolled six male and four female convalescents, two of whom were Hispanic. General study results and limits: Convalescent patients had a median roughly 87% of post-vaccine SARS-CoV-2-reactive clones that were detected only after vaccination, not before it. Apart from involving relatively few convalescent patients, the work omitted early post-infection timepoints.

V lost 7 bases and J lost 0; bases outside the gene matches: 14. CDR1 and CDR2 (germline): MDHEN, SYDVKM. The CDR3 totals 17 residues. Sequenced with the Oncomine TCR Beta short-read assay was DNA taken from cultured CD4+ T cells. From the PCR reads, TCRdb called clonotypes with MiXCR, one entry per CDR3 protein. The table records around 8,000 distinct CDR3 sequences, 35% to 40% of them present only once. Treatment specified: approximately nine-day PBMC culture with coronavirus spike peptide pools or control peptides (ViraFEST assay). Researchers collected the unexposed donor's CD4+ T cells before the COVID-19 pandemic (2011-2018). Cell supply allowing, SARS-CoV-2 S/N and four cold-coronavirus spikes probed unexposed-donor CD4+ T cells. In this sample, this clonotype turned up a few times. Its antigen is still unknown.

The rearrangement uses TRBV28 and TRBJ1-2; 7 bases line up with TRBD1. Sequencing input: CD4+ T cells from blood, cultured in vitro. This TCR came from a human donor in good health. CDR3 loop: CASTPGGIIRPNYGYTF. The CDR3 DNA reads as TGTGCCAGCACCCCAGGGGGGATAATCCGTCCTAACTATGGCTACACCTTC.